The sequence of this T cell receptor beta chain was determined in a study of blood T cell repertoires in COVID-19. Study-wide background: From the United States, Italy and Spain came samples of acute and convalescent COVID-19. T cells, B-cell-depleted T cells, or PBMCs supplied cDNA or gDNA.

V lost 7 bases, J lost 4 bases, and 17 bases lay in between. Germline V gene lookup returns CDR1 SQVTM and CDR2 ANQGSEA. The CDR3 extends over 14 amino acids. This clone showed up just once. Per the study methods: Researchers report that nucleated cell counts were estimated from reference gene primer amplification. Here immunoSEQ multiplex PCR was the method, and the copy in TCRdb shows in-frame clones only, minus some. V and J calls and clone size are given by that table; D and trimming were obtained from the DNA. The sample carries a few hundred thousand clones, roughly 90% recorded once. The chain combines TRBV29-1 with TRBJ1-5; TRBD1 might be the D (6 bases). The sequence was collected from a woman aged 18 to 35 with acute COVID-19. Input material: PBMCs or T cells enriched from blood (not recorded which). CDR3: CSGLQGYSNQPQHF. In nucleotides, the CDR3 is TGCAGCGGCCTACAGGGTTATAGTAATCAGCCCCAGCATTTT.